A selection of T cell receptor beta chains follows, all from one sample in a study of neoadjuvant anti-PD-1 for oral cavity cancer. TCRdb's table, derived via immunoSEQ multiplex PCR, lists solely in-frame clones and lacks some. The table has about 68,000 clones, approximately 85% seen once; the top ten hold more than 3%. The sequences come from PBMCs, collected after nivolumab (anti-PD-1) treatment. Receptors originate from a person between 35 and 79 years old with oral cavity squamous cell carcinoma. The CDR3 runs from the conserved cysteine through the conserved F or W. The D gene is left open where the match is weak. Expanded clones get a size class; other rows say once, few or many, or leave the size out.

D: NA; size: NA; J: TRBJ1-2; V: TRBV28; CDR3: CASTEGGGYTF; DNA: TGTGCCAGCACCGAGGGGGGCGGCTACACCTTC
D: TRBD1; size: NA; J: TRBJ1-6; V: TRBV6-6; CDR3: CASSGRGQGNSPLHF; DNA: TGTGCCAGCAGTGGCAGGGGACAGGGGAATTCACCCCTCCACTTT
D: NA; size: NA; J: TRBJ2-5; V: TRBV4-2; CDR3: CASSQDPHDQETQYF; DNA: TGTGCCAGCAGCCAAGATCCCCATGACCAAGAGACCCAGTACTTC
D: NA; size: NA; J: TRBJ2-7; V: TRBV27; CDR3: CASSPWQGIHEQYF; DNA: TGTGCCAGCAGTCCCTGGCAGGGGATTCACGAGCAGTACTTC
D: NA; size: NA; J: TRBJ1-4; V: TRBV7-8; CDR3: CASSLGRQTVEKLFF; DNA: TGTGCCAGCAGCTTGGGGAGACAAACGGTTGAAAAACTGTTTTTT
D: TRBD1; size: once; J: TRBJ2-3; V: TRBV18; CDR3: CASSQDRTTFSDTQYF; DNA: TGTGCCAGCTCTCAGGACAGGACAACCTTTTCAGATACGCAGTATTTT
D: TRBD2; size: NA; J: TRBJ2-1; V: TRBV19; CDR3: CASSPQTSARSYNEQFF; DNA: TGTGCCAGTAGTCCTCAGACTAGCGCCCGCTCCTACAATGAGCAGTTCTTC
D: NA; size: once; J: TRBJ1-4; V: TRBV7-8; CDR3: CASSPTQGGRGTNEKLFF; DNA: TGTGCCAGCAGCCCCACCCAAGGAGGGAGGGGAACTAATGAAAAACTGTTTTTT
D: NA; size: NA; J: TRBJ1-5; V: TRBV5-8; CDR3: CASSLAGRGNQPQHF; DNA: TGTGCCAGCAGCTTGGCAGGGAGGGGCAATCAGCCCCAGCATTTT
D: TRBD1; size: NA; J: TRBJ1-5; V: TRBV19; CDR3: CASRQQGAGQPQHF; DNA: TGTGCCAGTAGGCAGCAGGGGGCAGGTCAGCCCCAGCATTTT
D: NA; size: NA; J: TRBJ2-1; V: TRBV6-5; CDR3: CASRSGVESNELFF; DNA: TGTGCCAGCAGATCGGGGGTGGAATCAAATGAGCTGTTCTTC
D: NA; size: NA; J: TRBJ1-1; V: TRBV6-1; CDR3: CASSGWANTEAFF; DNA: TGTGCCAGCAGTGGTTGGGCGAACACTGAAGCTTTCTTT
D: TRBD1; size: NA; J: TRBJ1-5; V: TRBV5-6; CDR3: CASSVGQGQNQPQHF; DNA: TGTGCCAGCAGCGTGGGACAGGGTCAAAATCAGCCCCAGCATTTT
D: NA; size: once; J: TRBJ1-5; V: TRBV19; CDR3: CASSMKGVWNQPQHF; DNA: TGTGCCAGTAGTATGAAGGGGGTGTGGAATCAGCCCCAGCATTTT
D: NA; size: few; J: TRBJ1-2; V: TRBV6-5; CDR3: CASTPGGSRGYTF; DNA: TGTGCCAGCACCCCCGGGGGTAGTCGTGGCTACACCTTC
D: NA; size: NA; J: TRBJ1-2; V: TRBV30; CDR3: CAWSPQVGVGYTF; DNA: TGTGCCTGGAGTCCCCAGGTTGGGGTTGGCTACACCTTC
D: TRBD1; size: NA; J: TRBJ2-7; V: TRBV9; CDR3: CASSVSIAGTGSYEQYF; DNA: TGTGCCAGCAGCGTATCCATAGCCGGGACAGGGTCCTACGAGCAGTACTTC
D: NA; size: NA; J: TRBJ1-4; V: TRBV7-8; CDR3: CASSSRRAEKLFF; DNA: TGTGCCAGCAGCTCCCGACGGGCCGAAAAACTGTTTTTT
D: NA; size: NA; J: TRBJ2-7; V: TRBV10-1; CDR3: CASSPSFSSYEQYF; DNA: TGCGCCAGCAGCCCTAGCTTCTCCTCGTACGAGCAGTACTTC
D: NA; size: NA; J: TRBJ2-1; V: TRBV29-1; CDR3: CSGTSAYNEQFF; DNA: TGCAGCGGTACCTCAGCGTACAATGAGCAGTTCTTC
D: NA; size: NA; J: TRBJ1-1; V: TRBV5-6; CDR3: CASSPGSRNTEAFF; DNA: TGTGCCAGCAGTCCGGGCAGCCGGAACACTGAAGCTTTCTTT
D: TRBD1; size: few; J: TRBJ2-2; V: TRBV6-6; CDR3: CASSGGQVPTGELFF; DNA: TGTGCCAGCAGTGGAGGACAGGTTCCCACCGGGGAGCTGTTTTTT
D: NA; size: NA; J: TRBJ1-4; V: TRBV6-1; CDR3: CASIKNEKLFF; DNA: TGTGCCAGCATTAAGAATGAAAAACTGTTTTTT
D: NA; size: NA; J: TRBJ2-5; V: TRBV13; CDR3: CASSLGLGGGETQYF; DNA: TGTGCCAGCAGCTTAGGCCTAGGAGGGGGGGAGACCCAGTACTTC
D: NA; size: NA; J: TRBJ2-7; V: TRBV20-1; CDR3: CSAIDQYEQYF; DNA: TGCAGTGCTATAGACCAATACGAGCAGTACTTC
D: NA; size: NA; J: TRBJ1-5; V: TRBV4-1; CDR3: CASSPRQDLNQPQHF; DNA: TGCGCCAGCAGCCCGCGACAGGACCTCAATCAGCCCCAGCATTTT
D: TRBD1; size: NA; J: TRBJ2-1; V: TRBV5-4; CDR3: CASSSMTGTEQFF; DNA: TGTGCCAGCAGCTCAATGACAGGGACTGAGCAGTTCTTC
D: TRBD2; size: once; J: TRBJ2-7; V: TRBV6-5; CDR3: CASSYQTSGNYEQYF; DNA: TGTGCCAGCAGTTACCAGACTAGCGGGAACTACGAGCAGTACTTC
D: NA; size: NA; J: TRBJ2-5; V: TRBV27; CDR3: CASSSTGTRETQYF; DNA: TGTGCCAGCAGTTCAACCGGGACGAGGGAGACCCAGTACTTC
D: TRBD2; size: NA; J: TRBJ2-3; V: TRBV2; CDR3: CASSGGLAGTDTQYF; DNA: TGTGCCAGCAGTGGGGGACTAGCGGGCACAGATACGCAGTATTTT
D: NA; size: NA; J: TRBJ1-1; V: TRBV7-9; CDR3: CASSPPLGGAGTEAFF; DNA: TGTGCCAGCAGCCCCCCCCTGGGCGGGGCAGGCACTGAAGCTTTCTTT
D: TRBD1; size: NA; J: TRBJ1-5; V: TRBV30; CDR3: CAWSDQGGGQPQHF; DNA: TGTGCCTGGAGTGATCAGGGGGGAGGTCAGCCCCAGCATTTT
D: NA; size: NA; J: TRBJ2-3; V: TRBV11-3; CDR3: CASSRYQQETDTQYF; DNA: TGTGCCAGCAGCCGATACCAACAGGAAACAGATACGCAGTATTTT
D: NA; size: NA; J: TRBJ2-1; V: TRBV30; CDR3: CAWRKGSSYNEQFF; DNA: TGTGCCTGGAGAAAGGGTAGCTCCTACAATGAGCAGTTCTTC
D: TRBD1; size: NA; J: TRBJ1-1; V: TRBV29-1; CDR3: CSVEGQGDMTEAFF; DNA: TGCAGCGTTGAAGGCCAGGGGGATATGACTGAAGCTTTCTTT
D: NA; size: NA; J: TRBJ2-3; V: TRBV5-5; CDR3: CASSRTDTQYF; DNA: TGTGCCAGCAGCCGGACAGATACGCAGTATTTT
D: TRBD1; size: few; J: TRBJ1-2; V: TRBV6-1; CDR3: CAGGQGTSGYTF; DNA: TGTGCCGGAGGACAGGGGACTTCGGGCTACACCTTC
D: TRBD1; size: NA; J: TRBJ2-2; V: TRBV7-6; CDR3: CASSQGDRVAGELFF; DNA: TGTGCCAGCAGCCAGGGGGACAGGGTCGCCGGGGAGCTGTTTTTT
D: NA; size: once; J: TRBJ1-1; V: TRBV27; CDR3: CASSFIQSNTEAFF; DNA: TGTGCCAGCAGTTTCATTCAGTCTAACACTGAAGCTTTCTTT
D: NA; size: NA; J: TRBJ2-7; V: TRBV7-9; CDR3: CASSRLEGGAYEQYF; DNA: TGTGCCAGCAGTCGCCTGGAGGGGGGAGCCTACGAGCAGTACTTC
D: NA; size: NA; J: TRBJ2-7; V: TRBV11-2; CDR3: CASSPRGLANIFSYEQYF; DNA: TGTGCCAGCAGCCCCCGAGGGCTAGCGAACATTTTTTCCTACGAGCAGTACTTC